The rows below give T cell receptor beta chains drawn from one sample of a study of blood T cell repertoires in COVID-19. Libraries were prepared by immunoSEQ multiplex PCR; TCRdb keeps only in-frame clonotypes and omits some of them. The sample has 150,000 to 180,000 clones; more than 75% are singletons. The material sequenced was peripheral blood. The receptors come from a woman aged 55-69 years with COVID-19, enrolled during active disease. CDR3s include the opening cysteine and the closing phenylalanine or tryptophan. Each record gives: J gene, clone size, D gene, V gene, CDR3 length, CDR3 protein, CDR3 DNA. A D gene is named only where the DNA matches it firmly. Expanded clones are given a class, and other clones once, few, many or no size at all.

J gene: TRBJ2-5; clone size: NA; D gene: NA; V gene: TRBV7-9; CDR3 length: 15; CDR3 protein: CASSLGDLAKETQYF; CDR3 DNA: TGTGCCAGCAGCTTAGGAGACCTAGCGAAAGAGACCCAGTACTTC
J gene: TRBJ2-2; clone size: NA; D gene: NA; V gene: TRBV11-3; CDR3 length: 13; CDR3 protein: CASSLDLDGELFF; CDR3 DNA: TGTGCCAGCAGCTTAGATCTAGACGGGGAGCTGTTTTTT
J gene: TRBJ1-3; clone size: NA; D gene: NA; V gene: TRBV5-4; CDR3 length: 16; CDR3 protein: CASSAGLPSSGNTIYF; CDR3 DNA: TGTGCCAGCAGCGCTGGGCTCCCAAGCTCTGGAAACACCATATATTTT
J gene: TRBJ1-6; clone size: NA; D gene: TRBD1; V gene: TRBV18; CDR3 length: 14; CDR3 protein: CASSTDRANSPLHF; CDR3 DNA: TGTGCCAGCTCCACGGACAGGGCTAATTCACCCCTCCACTTT
J gene: TRBJ1-6; clone size: NA; D gene: NA; V gene: TRBV18; CDR3 length: 14; CDR3 protein: CASSPYDSNSPLHF; CDR3 DNA: TGTGCCAGCTCACCCTACGACAGTAATTCACCCCTCCACTTT
J gene: TRBJ1-1; clone size: NA; D gene: NA; V gene: TRBV5-1; CDR3 length: 15; CDR3 protein: CASSLEVGANTEAFF; CDR3 DNA: TGCGCCAGCAGCTTGGAGGTGGGGGCGAACACTGAAGCTTTCTTT
J gene: TRBJ1-3; clone size: NA; D gene: NA; V gene: TRBV15; CDR3 length: 14; CDR3 protein: CATEGGATGNTIYF; CDR3 DNA: TGTGCCACCGAAGGAGGGGCGACTGGAAACACCATATATTTT
J gene: TRBJ2-1; clone size: NA; D gene: TRBD2; V gene: TRBV12-5; CDR3 length: 16; CDR3 protein: CASAPGTSGQVDEQFF; CDR3 DNA: TGTGCTAGTGCTCCCGGGACTAGCGGTCAGGTGGATGAGCAGTTCTTC
J gene: TRBJ1-1; clone size: NA; D gene: NA; V gene: TRBV6-5; CDR3 length: 13; CDR3 protein: CASMRQSNTEAFF; CDR3 DNA: TGTGCCAGCATGAGACAGTCGAACACTGAAGCTTTCTTT
J gene: TRBJ1-1; clone size: NA; D gene: NA; V gene: TRBV7-8; CDR3 length: 15; CDR3 protein: CASRPPTGPNTEAFF; CDR3 DNA: TGTGCCAGCAGACCTCCTACAGGCCCGAACACTGAAGCTTTCTTT
J gene: TRBJ2-1; clone size: NA; D gene: TRBD2; V gene: TRBV19; CDR3 length: 16; CDR3 protein: CASSIVATSGSGEQFF; CDR3 DNA: TGTGCCAGTAGTATAGTCGCGACTAGCGGGAGTGGGGAGCAGTTCTTC
J gene: TRBJ1-2; clone size: NA; D gene: TRBD1; V gene: TRBV7-9; CDR3 length: 13; CDR3 protein: CASSLGQGWGYTF; CDR3 DNA: TGTGCCAGCAGCCTCGGACAGGGATGGGGCTACACCTTC
J gene: TRBJ2-2; clone size: NA; D gene: TRBD2; V gene: TRBV27; CDR3 length: 17; CDR3 protein: CASSLSLAGSNTGELFF; CDR3 DNA: TGTGCCAGCAGTTTATCCCTAGCGGGGTCGAACACCGGGGAGCTGTTTTTT
J gene: TRBJ1-1; clone size: NA; D gene: NA; V gene: TRBV5-4; CDR3 length: 13; CDR3 protein: CASTTWSSGEAFF; CDR3 DNA: TGTGCCAGCACCACTTGGAGTTCGGGGGAAGCTTTCTTT
J gene: TRBJ1-3; clone size: NA; D gene: NA; V gene: TRBV12-3/TRBV12-4; CDR3 length: 13; CDR3 protein: CASSQRSGGTIYF; CDR3 DNA: TGTGCCAGCAGCCAAAGGAGCGGAGGCACCATATATTTT
J gene: TRBJ1-1; clone size: NA; D gene: NA; V gene: TRBV5-1; CDR3 length: 13; CDR3 protein: CASSLGGGTEAFF; CDR3 DNA: TGCGCCAGCAGCTTGGGAGGGGGCACTGAAGCTTTCTTT
J gene: TRBJ1-2; clone size: NA; D gene: NA; V gene: TRBV30; CDR3 length: 14; CDR3 protein: CAWSGVTRSYGYTF; CDR3 DNA: TGTGCCTGGAGTGGAGTGACACGAAGCTATGGCTACACCTTC
J gene: TRBJ1-6; clone size: NA; D gene: TRBD1; V gene: TRBV19; CDR3 length: 15; CDR3 protein: CASSMRGQGNSPLHF; CDR3 DNA: TGTGCCAGTAGTATGAGGGGACAGGGCAATTCACCCCTCCACTTT
J gene: TRBJ1-2; clone size: NA; D gene: NA; V gene: TRBV5-4; CDR3 length: 15; CDR3 protein: CASSLLSRAHYGYTF; CDR3 DNA: TGTGCCAGCAGCTTGCTAAGCAGGGCCCACTATGGCTACACCTTC
J gene: TRBJ1-5; clone size: NA; D gene: NA; V gene: TRBV12-5; CDR3 length: 13; CDR3 protein: CASGLYRVQPQHF; CDR3 DNA: TGTGCTAGTGGTCTGTACAGGGTTCAGCCCCAGCATTTT
J gene: TRBJ1-4; clone size: NA; D gene: NA; V gene: TRBV7-9; CDR3 length: 18; CDR3 protein: CASSLSVPPGGGGEKLFF; CDR3 DNA: TGTGCCAGCAGCTTATCCGTTCCCCCCGGGGGCGGGGGTGAAAAACTGTTTTTT
J gene: TRBJ1-3; clone size: NA; D gene: NA; V gene: TRBV3-1/TRBV3-2; CDR3 length: 17; CDR3 protein: CASSRRRTAFSGNTIYF; CDR3 DNA: TGTGCCAGCAGCCGAAGAAGGACAGCCTTCTCTGGAAACACCATATATTTT
J gene: TRBJ1-4; clone size: NA; D gene: NA; V gene: TRBV19; CDR3 length: 12; CDR3 protein: CASSSGREKLFF; CDR3 DNA: TGTGCCAGTAGTTCCGGGAGAGAAAAACTGTTTTTT
J gene: TRBJ1-1; clone size: few; D gene: NA; V gene: TRBV7-2; CDR3 length: 15; CDR3 protein: CASSTFLQSGTYAFF; CDR3 DNA: TGTGCCAGCAGTACCTTTCTACAATCCGGGACATACGCTTTCTTT
J gene: TRBJ2-1; clone size: once; D gene: TRBD1; V gene: TRBV5-1; CDR3 length: 15; CDR3 protein: CASSSTGGWINEQFF; CDR3 DNA: TGCGCCAGCAGTTCTACAGGGGGCTGGATTAATGAGCAGTTCTTC
J gene: TRBJ1-5; clone size: NA; D gene: NA; V gene: TRBV3-1/TRBV3-2; CDR3 length: 13; CDR3 protein: CASSQDIIGPQHF; CDR3 DNA: TGTGCCAGCAGCCAAGATATAATCGGGCCCCAGCATTTT
J gene: TRBJ2-1; clone size: NA; D gene: TRBD2; V gene: TRBV18; CDR3 length: 16; CDR3 protein: CASSPLAGDAYNEQFF; CDR3 DNA: TGTGCCAGCTCACCCCTAGCGGGGGACGCCTACAATGAGCAGTTCTTC
J gene: TRBJ1-2; clone size: NA; D gene: NA; V gene: TRBV19; CDR3 length: 15; CDR3 protein: CASSIGSSANYGYTF; CDR3 DNA: TGTGCCAGTAGTATAGGGAGCTCAGCGAACTATGGCTACACCTTC
J gene: TRBJ2-1; clone size: NA; D gene: TRBD2; V gene: TRBV18; CDR3 length: 13; CDR3 protein: CASSALAVNEQFF; CDR3 DNA: TGTGCCAGCTCAGCACTAGCGGTCAATGAGCAGTTCTTC
J gene: TRBJ2-1; clone size: NA; D gene: TRBD1; V gene: TRBV9; CDR3 length: 17; CDR3 protein: CASSVALGAGGDNEQFF; CDR3 DNA: TGTGCCAGCAGCGTAGCTTTGGGGGCAGGGGGAGACAATGAGCAGTTCTTC
J gene: TRBJ1-1; clone size: NA; D gene: NA; V gene: TRBV5-1; CDR3 length: 13; CDR3 protein: CASSLGGRTEAFF; CDR3 DNA: TGCGCCAGCAGCTTGGGAGGGAGGACTGAAGCTTTCTTT
J gene: TRBJ1-5; clone size: NA; D gene: NA; V gene: TRBV6-6; CDR3 length: 15; CDR3 protein: CASSSYAGADQPQHF; CDR3 DNA: TGTGCCAGCAGTTCTTACGCAGGGGCCGATCAGCCCCAGCATTTT
J gene: TRBJ1-1; clone size: NA; D gene: NA; V gene: TRBV12-3/TRBV12-4; CDR3 length: 13; CDR3 protein: CASSLANRREAFF; CDR3 DNA: TGTGCCAGCAGTTTAGCGAATAGGAGAGAAGCTTTCTTT
J gene: TRBJ1-2; clone size: NA; D gene: TRBD1; V gene: TRBV27; CDR3 length: 15; CDR3 protein: CASSPRPDRGYGYTF; CDR3 DNA: TGTGCCAGCAGTCCCCGCCCCGACAGGGGCTATGGCTACACCTTC
J gene: TRBJ1-2; clone size: NA; D gene: NA; V gene: TRBV27; CDR3 length: 15; CDR3 protein: CASSPLTGPGNGYTF; CDR3 DNA: TGTGCCAGCAGTCCCCTGACTGGGCCCGGGAATGGCTACACCTTC
J gene: TRBJ1-2; clone size: NA; D gene: NA; V gene: TRBV7-9; CDR3 length: 12; CDR3 protein: CASSLAGRADTF; CDR3 DNA: TGTGCCAGCAGCTTAGCTGGCAGGGCGGACACCTTC
J gene: TRBJ1-2; clone size: NA; D gene: NA; V gene: TRBV7-9; CDR3 length: 14; CDR3 protein: CASSLGALNYGYTF; CDR3 DNA: TGTGCCAGCAGCTTAGGAGCTCTTAACTATGGCTACACCTTC
J gene: TRBJ2-2; clone size: once; D gene: NA; V gene: TRBV5-1; CDR3 length: 16; CDR3 protein: CASSEGAGGFTGELFF; CDR3 DNA: TGCGCCAGCAGCGAGGGGGCCGGGGGTTTCACCGGGGAGCTGTTTTTT
J gene: TRBJ2-3; clone size: NA; D gene: NA; V gene: TRBV27; CDR3 length: 13; CDR3 protein: CASSLRVSDTQYF; CDR3 DNA: TGTGCCAGCAGTTTACGGGTTTCAGATACGCAGTATTTT
J gene: TRBJ1-1; clone size: NA; D gene: NA; V gene: TRBV29-1; CDR3 length: 10; CDR3 protein: CSHGNTEAFF; CDR3 DNA: TGCAGCCACGGGAACACTGAAGCTTTCTTT
J gene: TRBJ2-1; clone size: NA; D gene: TRBD2; V gene: TRBV19; CDR3 length: 16; CDR3 protein: CASSSWTSRSANEQFF; CDR3 DNA: TGTGCCAGTAGTTCCTGGACTAGTCGGAGCGCTAATGAGCAGTTCTTC
J gene: TRBJ1-5; clone size: NA; D gene: NA; V gene: TRBV3-1/TRBV3-2; CDR3 length: 14; CDR3 protein: CASSRPGDGQPQHF; CDR3 DNA: TGTGCCAGCAGTCGCCCGGGGGATGGCCAGCCCCAGCATTTT
J gene: TRBJ1-2; clone size: NA; D gene: TRBD1; V gene: TRBV5-1; CDR3 length: 13; CDR3 protein: CASSSRGTYGYTF; CDR3 DNA: TGCGCCAGCAGCTCCAGGGGGACCTATGGCTACACCTTC
J gene: TRBJ1-6; clone size: NA; D gene: NA; V gene: TRBV9; CDR3 length: 16; CDR3 protein: CASSVGVPDSNSPLHF; CDR3 DNA: TGTGCCAGCAGCGTAGGGGTGCCAGACAGTAATTCACCCCTCCACTTT
J gene: TRBJ2-1; clone size: few; D gene: TRBD2; V gene: TRBV18; CDR3 length: 15; CDR3 protein: CASSDGTRYDNEQFF; CDR3 DNA: TGTGCCAGCTCAGACGGGACTAGGTATGACAATGAGCAGTTCTTC